This T cell receptor (beta chain) was recorded in a study of PD-L1 blockade in urothelial cancer. Study details: The analyses of blood took place 3 weeks (second dose) and 6 weeks after treatment start.

Assay used: immunoSEQ multiplex PCR; TCRdb lists only in-frame clones, some missing. The table shows tens of thousands of clones, with more than 75% occurring only once. Noted time point: pretreatment peripheral blood. The clonotype comes from a man in his 60s with urothelial cancer. The source material was PBMCs, sampled around atezolizumab (anti-PD-L1) treatment.

The CDR3 region is CSVEGGVSKDTQYF. CDR3 DNA sequence: TGCAGCGTTGAAGGGGGGGTTAGTAAGGATACGCAGTATTTT. J is TRBJ2-3 and V is TRBV29-1; a possible D gene is TRBD2 (6 bases). The V end was cut by 1 base, the J end by 6 bases, with 14 bases between. Per the germline V gene, CDR1 is SQVTM and CDR2 is ANQGSEA. This CDR3 comprises 14 residues.